A selection of T cell receptor gamma chains follows, all from one sample in a study of Vδ1+ human thymocytes. With CATT, TCRdb re-called clones from the multiplex PCR reads. The sample consists of tens of thousands of gamma-chain clones, about 19% of them appearing once. The sample consisted of Vdelta1+ gamma-delta thymocytes from the thymus. These receptors all stem from a girl under two years old who had congenital heart surgery. The CDR3 runs from the conserved cysteine through the conserved F or W. The listing skips clone size in some rows; elsewhere it reads once, few, many or a size class.

clone size: few; V gene: TRGV4; J gene: TRGJ1/TRGJ2; CDR3 DNA: TGTGCCACCTGGGATGGACCACCCAAGAAACTCTTT; CDR3 protein: CATWDGPPKKLF
clone size: few; V gene: TRGV9; J gene: TRGJ1/TRGJ2; CDR3 DNA: TGTGCCCGCCCGACGGGTTATTATAAGAAACTCTTT; CDR3 protein: CARPTGYYKKLF
clone size: medium-sized; V gene: TRGV4; J gene: TRGJ1/TRGJ2; CDR3 DNA: TGTGCCACCTGGGATGGGAAACTCTTT; CDR3 protein: CATWDGKLF
clone size: few; V gene: TRGV2; J gene: TRGJ1/TRGJ2; CDR3 DNA: TGTGCCACCTGGGACGTTCATGATTATAAGAAACTCTTT; CDR3 protein: CATWDVHDYKKLF
clone size: few; V gene: TRGV3; J gene: TRGJ1/TRGJ2; CDR3 DNA: TGTGCCACCTGGGACAGGCGAGGCTATAAGAAACTCTTT; CDR3 protein: CATWDRRGYKKLF
clone size: few; V gene: TRGV2; J gene: TRGJ1/TRGJ2; CDR3 DNA: TGTGCCACCTGGGACGGGCGAAGGGGGGCCTATTATAAGAAACTCTTT; CDR3 protein: CATWDGRRGAYYKKLF
clone size: NA; V gene: TRGV8; J gene: TRGJ1/TRGJ2; CDR3 DNA: TGTGCCACCTGGGACAGGCTTCGGGGCCTTTTTGATTATAAGAAACTCTTT; CDR3 protein: CATWDRLRGLFDYKKLF
clone size: few; V gene: TRGV3; J gene: TRGJ1/TRGJ2; CDR3 DNA: TGTGCCACCTGGGCGTGCGGGAAACTCTTT; CDR3 protein: CATWACGKLF
clone size: NA; V gene: TRGV8; J gene: TRGJ1/TRGJ2; CDR3 DNA: TGTGCCACCTGGGATGGAAGTGATTATAAGAAACTCTTT; CDR3 protein: CATWDGSDYKKLF
clone size: NA; V gene: TRGV9; J gene: TRGJ1/TRGJ2; CDR3 DNA: TGTGCCTTGTGGGAGGTCCTGCCCTCCAAGTGGAAACTCTTT; CDR3 protein: CALWEVLPSKWKLF
clone size: few; V gene: TRGV9; J gene: TRGJP; CDR3 DNA: TGTGCCTTGTGGGTGGAAGAGTTGGGCAAAAAAATCAAGGTATTT; CDR3 protein: CALWVEELGKKIKVF
clone size: few; V gene: TRGV3; J gene: TRGJ1/TRGJ2; CDR3 DNA: TGTGCCACCTGGGACAGGATCAATAAGAAACTCTTT; CDR3 protein: CATWDRINKKLF
clone size: few; V gene: TRGV9; J gene: TRGJ1/TRGJ2; CDR3 DNA: TGTGCCTTGTGGGAGCCTACCCGAATTTCCGCGAATTATTATAAGAAACTCTTT; CDR3 protein: CALWEPTRISANYYKKLF
clone size: NA; V gene: TRGV8; J gene: TRGJ1/TRGJ2; CDR3 DNA: TGTGCCACCTGGGATGGCAGCGCTCCCAAGAAACTCTTT; CDR3 protein: CATWDGSAPKKLF
clone size: few; V gene: TRGV9; J gene: TRGJP2; CDR3 DNA: TGTGCCCGCTGGAGAAGTGATTGGATCAAGACGTTT; CDR3 protein: CARWRSDWIKTF
clone size: NA; V gene: TRGV9; J gene: TRGJP; CDR3 DNA: TGTGCCTTGTGGGAGGACGGAGAGTTGGGCAAAAAAATCAAGGTATTT; CDR3 protein: CALWEDGELGKKIKVF
clone size: few; V gene: TRGV8; J gene: TRGJP1; CDR3 DNA: TGTGCCACCTGGGATCACGGGAGCGCTGGTTGGTTCAAGATATTT; CDR3 protein: CATWDHGSAGWFKIF